This TCR beta chain was identified in a study of blood T cells in healthy people across ages. Study-level background: Template switching recovered approximately one barcoded beta molecule for every two T cells. Broader study findings: Diversity was estimated from one million T cells, and these estimates were considered underestimates. No one knew whether donors had CMV, which possibly confounded expanded clonotype changes.

A second roughly 6 to 11 cycle PCR used barcoded and J-beta primers. Every sample produced at least 2.5 million CDR3-containing paired-end reads. TCRdb used MiXCR to reprocess the 5' RACE reads, holding one entry per CDR3 protein. The table records around 1.5 million distinct CDR3 sequences, roughly a third of them present only once. About this clonotype: Antigen: not known.

The CDR3 runs 16 residues. CDR1 and CDR2 (germline): SQVTM, ANQGSEA. The chain has TRBV29-1 and TRBJ2-7, with 8 bases lining up with TRBD2. The J call may be incorrect, as the DNA end agrees better with TRBJ2-5. The sequence came from a young woman in good health. Sequenced material: blood. CDR3 region: CSALQFPGLAGETQYF. The CDR3 coding sequence is TGCAGCGCCCTTCAGTTCCCCGGACTAGCAGGGGAGACCCAGTACTTC.